This T cell receptor beta chain originates from a study of PD-L1 blockade in urothelial cancer. Study-wide background: Previous chemotherapy exposure amounted to 0 to 3 regimens for patients. Study-wide points: Blood clones associated with the tumor expanded more at 3 weeks in durable-benefit patients.

In each PCR, synthetic TCR analog templates were spiked in. Sequencing used immunoSEQ multiplex PCR; TCRdb keeps in-frame clones, though not all of them. In the table there are over 45,000 clones, around 84% of which are singletons. Points on this clone: Its antigen is unidentified.

Trimming left V 4 bases short and J 5 bases short, with 10 bases between. This CDR3 region has 13 residues. Germline V gene sequence: CDR1 SGHDT, CDR2 YYEEEE. Time point meaning: pretreatment peripheral blood. The diagnosis in patients was locally advanced or metastatic urothelial carcinoma. The rearrangement uses TRBV5-6 and TRBJ1-5, with unresolved D. The receptor's source is a man between 60 and 70 years old with urothelial cancer. Specimen: PBMCs, collected around atezolizumab (anti-PD-L1) treatment. The CDR3 DNA sequence: TGTGCCAGCAGCCCCTCCCGGGATCAGCCCCAGCATTTT. It codes for CASSPSRDQPQHF.